These T cell receptor beta chains were read from a single sample in a study of early T cells in non-severe SARS-CoV-2 infection. TCRdb re-derived calls from the 5' RACE reads in MiXCR, one entry per CDR3 protein. The table records tens of thousands of distinct CDR3 sequences, about 12% of them present only once. Here the sequenced sample was whole blood, taken at baseline. The receptors were gathered from an adult who was a healthcare worker with PCR-confirmed SARS-CoV-2 infection or an uninfected control (not recorded which). Each CDR3 is given without its conserved first and last residue.

cdr3_length	v_call	cdr3_aa
12	TRBV10-1	ASSTGTEPYEQY
16	TRBV5-4	ASSLTSGRAYQEDEQF
13	TRBV28	ASGQIGMEREKLF
13	TRBV4-3	ASSLGLAGQETQY
8	TRBV20-1	SASGGKAF
14	TRBV7-8	ASSLGLAGYEDTQY
15	TRBV6-1	VSSEGYRGLGFNGYT
13	TRBV5-1	ASSSPGQGAYEQY
14	TRBV10-2	ASRDGTYSSYNEQF
13	TRBV9	ASSVGPTGTGELF
12	TRBV7-8	ASSSRDRQETQY